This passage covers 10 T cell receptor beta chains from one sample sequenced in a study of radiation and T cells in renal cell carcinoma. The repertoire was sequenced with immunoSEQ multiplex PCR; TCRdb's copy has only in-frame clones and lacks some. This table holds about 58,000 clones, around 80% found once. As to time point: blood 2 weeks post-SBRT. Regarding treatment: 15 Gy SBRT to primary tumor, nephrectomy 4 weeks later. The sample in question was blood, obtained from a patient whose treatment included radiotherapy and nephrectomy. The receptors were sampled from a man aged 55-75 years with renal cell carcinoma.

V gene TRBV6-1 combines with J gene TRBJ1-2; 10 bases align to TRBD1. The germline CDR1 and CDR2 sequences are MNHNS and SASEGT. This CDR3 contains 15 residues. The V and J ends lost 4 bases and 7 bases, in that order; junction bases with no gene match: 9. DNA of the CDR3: TGTGCCAGCAGTGCCGACAGGGGGCAACGTGGTGGCTACACCTTC. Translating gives CASSADRGQRGGYTF.

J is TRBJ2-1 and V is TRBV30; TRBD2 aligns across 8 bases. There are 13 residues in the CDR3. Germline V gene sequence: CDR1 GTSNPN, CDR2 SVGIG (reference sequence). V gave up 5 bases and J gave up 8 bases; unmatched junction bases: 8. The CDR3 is CAWGAGGSYEQFF. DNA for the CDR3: TGTGCCTGGGGCGCGGGGGGCTCGTATGAGCAGTTCTTC.

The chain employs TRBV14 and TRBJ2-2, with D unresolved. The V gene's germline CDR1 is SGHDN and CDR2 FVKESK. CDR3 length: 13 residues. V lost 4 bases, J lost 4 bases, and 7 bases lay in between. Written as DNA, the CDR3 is TGTGCCAGCAGCCGGCATACCACCGGGGAGCTGTTTTTT. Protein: CASSRHTTGELFF.

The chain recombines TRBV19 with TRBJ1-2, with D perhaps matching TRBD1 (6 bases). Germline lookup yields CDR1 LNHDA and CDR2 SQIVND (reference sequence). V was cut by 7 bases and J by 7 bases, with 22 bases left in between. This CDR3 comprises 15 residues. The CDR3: CASTPEGGLLGGYTF. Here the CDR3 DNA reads TGTGCCAGTACCCCGGAGGGGGGTTTGCTAGGTGGCTACACCTTC.

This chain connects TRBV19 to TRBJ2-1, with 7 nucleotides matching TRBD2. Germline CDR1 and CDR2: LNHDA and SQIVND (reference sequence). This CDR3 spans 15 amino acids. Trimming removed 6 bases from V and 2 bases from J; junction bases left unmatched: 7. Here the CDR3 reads CASSYGTMTYNEQFF. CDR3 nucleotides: TGTGCCAGTAGCTACGGGACTATGACCTACAATGAGCAGTTCTTC.

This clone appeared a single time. CDR3 loop: CAWSVLDEKLFF. CDR3 sequence (DNA): TGTGCCTGGAGTGTACTTGATGAAAAACTGTTTTTT. The chain uses TRBV30 and TRBJ1-4; D is uncertain. The CDR3 extends over 12 amino acids. The V end was cut by 0 bases, the J end by 6 bases, with 5 bases between. CDR1 and CDR2 from the germline V gene are GTSNPN and SVGIG (reference sequence).

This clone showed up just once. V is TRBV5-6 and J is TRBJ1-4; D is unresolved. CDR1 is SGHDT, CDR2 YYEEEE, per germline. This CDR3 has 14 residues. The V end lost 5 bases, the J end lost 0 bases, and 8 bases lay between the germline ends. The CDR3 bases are TGTGCCAGCAGACAAATTACAACTAATGAAAAACTGTTTTTT. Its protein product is CASRQITTNEKLFF.

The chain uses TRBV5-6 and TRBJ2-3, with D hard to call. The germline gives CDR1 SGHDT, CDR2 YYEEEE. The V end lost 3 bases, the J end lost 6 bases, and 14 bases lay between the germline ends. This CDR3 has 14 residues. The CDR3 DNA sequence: TGTGCCAGCAGCTGGGATACGCGCCGGGATACGCAGTATTTT. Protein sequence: CASSWDTRRDTQYF. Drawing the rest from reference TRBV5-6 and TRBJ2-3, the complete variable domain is DAGVTQSPTHLIKTRGQQVTLRCSPKSGHDTVSWYQQALGQGPQFIFQYYEEEERQRGNFPDRFSGHQFPNYSSELNVNALLLGDSALYLCASSWDTRRDTQYFGPGTRLTVL.

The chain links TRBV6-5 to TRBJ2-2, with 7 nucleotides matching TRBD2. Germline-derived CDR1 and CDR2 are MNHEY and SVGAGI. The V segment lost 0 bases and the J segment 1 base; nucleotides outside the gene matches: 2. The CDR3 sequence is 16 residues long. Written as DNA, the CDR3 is TGTGCCAGCAGTTACTCTGCTAGCGGGAACACCGGGGAGCTGTTTTTT. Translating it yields CASSYSASGNTGELFF.

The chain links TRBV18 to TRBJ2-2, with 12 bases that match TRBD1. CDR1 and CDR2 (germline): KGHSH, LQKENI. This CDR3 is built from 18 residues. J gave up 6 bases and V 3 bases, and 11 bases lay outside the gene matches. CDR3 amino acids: CASSPSSGQGAIAGELFF. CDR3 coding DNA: TGTGCCAGCTCACCTAGCTCGGGACAGGGGGCAATCGCCGGGGAGCTGTTTTTT.